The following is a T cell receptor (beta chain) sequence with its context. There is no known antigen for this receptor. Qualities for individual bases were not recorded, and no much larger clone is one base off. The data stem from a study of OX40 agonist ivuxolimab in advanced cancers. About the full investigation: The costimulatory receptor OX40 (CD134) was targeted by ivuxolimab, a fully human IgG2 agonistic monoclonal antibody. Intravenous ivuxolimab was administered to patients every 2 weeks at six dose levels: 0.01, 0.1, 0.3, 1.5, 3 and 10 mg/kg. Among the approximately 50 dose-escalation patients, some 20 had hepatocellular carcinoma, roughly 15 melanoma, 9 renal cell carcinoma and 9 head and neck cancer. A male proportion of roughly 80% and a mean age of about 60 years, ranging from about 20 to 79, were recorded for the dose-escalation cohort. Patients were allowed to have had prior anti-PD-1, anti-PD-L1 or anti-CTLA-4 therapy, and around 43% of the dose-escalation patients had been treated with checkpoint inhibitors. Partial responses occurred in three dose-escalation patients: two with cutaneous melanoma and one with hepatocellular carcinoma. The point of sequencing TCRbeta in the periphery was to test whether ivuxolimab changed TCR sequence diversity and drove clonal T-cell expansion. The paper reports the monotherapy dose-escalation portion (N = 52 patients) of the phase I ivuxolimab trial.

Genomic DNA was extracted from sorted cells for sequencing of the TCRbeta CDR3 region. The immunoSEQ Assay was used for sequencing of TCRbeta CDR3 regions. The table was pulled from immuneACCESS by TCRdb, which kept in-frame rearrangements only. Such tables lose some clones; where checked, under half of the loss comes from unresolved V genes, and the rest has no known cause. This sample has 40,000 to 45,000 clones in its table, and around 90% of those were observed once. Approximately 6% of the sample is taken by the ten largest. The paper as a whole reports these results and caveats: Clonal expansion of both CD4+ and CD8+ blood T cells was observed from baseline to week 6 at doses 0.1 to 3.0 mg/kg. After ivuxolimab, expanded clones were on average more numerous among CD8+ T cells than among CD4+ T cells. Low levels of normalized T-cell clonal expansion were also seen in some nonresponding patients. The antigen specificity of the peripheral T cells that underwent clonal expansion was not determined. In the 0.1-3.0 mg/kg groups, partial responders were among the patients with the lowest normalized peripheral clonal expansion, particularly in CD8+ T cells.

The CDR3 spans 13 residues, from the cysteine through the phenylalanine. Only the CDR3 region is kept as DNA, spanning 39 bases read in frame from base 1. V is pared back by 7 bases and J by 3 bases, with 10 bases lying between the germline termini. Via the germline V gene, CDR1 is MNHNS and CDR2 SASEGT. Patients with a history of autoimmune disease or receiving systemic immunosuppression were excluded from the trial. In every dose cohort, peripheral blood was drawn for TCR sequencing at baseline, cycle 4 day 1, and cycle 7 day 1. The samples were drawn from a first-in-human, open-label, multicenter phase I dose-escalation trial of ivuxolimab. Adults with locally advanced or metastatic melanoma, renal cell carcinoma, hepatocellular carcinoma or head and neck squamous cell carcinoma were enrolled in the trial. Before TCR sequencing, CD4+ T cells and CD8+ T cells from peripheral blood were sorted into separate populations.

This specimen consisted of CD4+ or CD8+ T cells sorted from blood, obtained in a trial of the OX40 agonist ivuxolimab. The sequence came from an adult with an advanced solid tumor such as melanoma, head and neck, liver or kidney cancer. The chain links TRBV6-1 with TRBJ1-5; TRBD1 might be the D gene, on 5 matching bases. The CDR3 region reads CASTARANQPQHF. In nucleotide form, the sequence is TGTGCCAGCACCGCCAGGGCCAATCAGCCCCAGCATTTT.